Detailed here is one TCR beta chain. Mismatch with germline at one junction end may stem from a read error. The length of the CDR3 is 13 residues. Germline assignment: CDR1 SQVTM and CDR2 ANQGSEA. This sample stems from a study of tumor and adjacent non-tumor tissue in lung cancer. About the research overall: Samples averaged around 4 million productive TCRbeta reads each.

No cell sorting was done before RNA was extracted from the tissue. The normal lung tissue was taken more than 3 cm from the tumor edge. Chemotherapy-naive patients with new lung cancer underwent thoracic surgery in China, August–November 2014. The library came from three nested PCR rounds adapted from ARM-PCR protocols. TCRdb fed the multiplex PCR reads into MiXCR, producing one record per CDR3 protein. The data show some 100,000 distinct CDR3 sequences, with 75% to 85% seen just once and 30% held by the top ten. Material: distant non-tumor lung tissue. The receptor was isolated from a man in his fifties or sixties with small cell lung cancer. The rearrangement links TRBV29-1 to TRBJ1-1; D gene ambiguous. The CDR3 here is CSVKGQLNTEALF. CDR3 sequence (DNA): TGCAGCGTCAAAGGGCAGTTGAACACTGAAGCTCTCTTT.